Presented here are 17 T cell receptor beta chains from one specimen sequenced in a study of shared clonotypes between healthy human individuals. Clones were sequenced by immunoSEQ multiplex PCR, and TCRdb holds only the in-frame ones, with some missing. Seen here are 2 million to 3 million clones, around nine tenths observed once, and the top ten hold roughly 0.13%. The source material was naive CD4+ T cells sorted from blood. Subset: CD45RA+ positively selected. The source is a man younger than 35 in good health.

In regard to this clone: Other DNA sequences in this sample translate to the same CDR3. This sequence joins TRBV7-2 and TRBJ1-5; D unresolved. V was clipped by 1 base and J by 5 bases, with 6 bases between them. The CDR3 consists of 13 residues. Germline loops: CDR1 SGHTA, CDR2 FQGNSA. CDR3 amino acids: CASSLDRDQPQHF. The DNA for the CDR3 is TGTGCCAGCAGCTTAGATCGGGATCAGCCCCAGCATTTT. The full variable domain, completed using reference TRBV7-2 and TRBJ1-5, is GAGVSQSPSNKVTEKGKDVELRCDPISGHTALYWYRQSLGQGLEFLIYFQGNSAPDKSGLPSDRFSAERTGGSVSTLTIQRTQQEDSAVYLCASSLDRDQPQHFGDGTRLSIL.

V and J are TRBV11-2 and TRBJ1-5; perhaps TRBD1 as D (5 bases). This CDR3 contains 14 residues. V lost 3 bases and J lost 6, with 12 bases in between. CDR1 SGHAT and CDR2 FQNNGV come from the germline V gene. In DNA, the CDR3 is TGTGCCAGCAGCTTTGGTCAGGGCGGTCAGCCCCAGCATTTT. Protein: CASSFGQGGQPQHF. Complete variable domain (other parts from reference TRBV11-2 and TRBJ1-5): EAGVAQSPRYKIIEKRQSVAFWCNPISGHATLYWYQQILGQGPKLLIQFQNNGVVDDSQLPKDRFSAERLKGVDSTLKIQPAKLEDSAVYLCASSFGQGGQPQHFGDGTRLSIL.

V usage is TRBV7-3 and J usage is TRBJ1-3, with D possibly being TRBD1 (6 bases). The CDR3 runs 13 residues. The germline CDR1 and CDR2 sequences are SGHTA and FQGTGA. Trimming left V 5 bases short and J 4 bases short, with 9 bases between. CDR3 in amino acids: CASSRGQGNTIYF. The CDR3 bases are TGTGCCAGCAGCCGCGGACAGGGAAACACCATATATTTT. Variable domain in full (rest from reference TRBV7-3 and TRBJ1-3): GAGVSQTPSNKVTEKGKYVELRCDPISGHTALYWYRQSLGQGPEFLIYFQGTGAADDSGLPNDRFFAVRPEGSVSTLKIQRTERGDSAVYLCASSRGQGNTIYFGEGSWLTVV.

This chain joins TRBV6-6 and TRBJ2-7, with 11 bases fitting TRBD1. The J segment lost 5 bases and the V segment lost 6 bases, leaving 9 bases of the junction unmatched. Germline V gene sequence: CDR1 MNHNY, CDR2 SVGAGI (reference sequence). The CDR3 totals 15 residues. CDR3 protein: CASRKGGQGVDEQYF. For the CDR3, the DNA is TGTGCCAGCAGAAAAGGGGGACAGGGGGTCGACGAGCAGTACTTC.

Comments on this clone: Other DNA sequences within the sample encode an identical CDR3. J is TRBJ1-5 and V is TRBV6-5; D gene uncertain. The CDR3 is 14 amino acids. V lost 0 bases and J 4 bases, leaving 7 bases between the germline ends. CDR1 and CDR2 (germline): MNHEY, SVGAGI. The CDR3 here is CASSYSSGNQPQHF. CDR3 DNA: TGTGCCAGCAGTTACTCCTCCGGAAATCAGCCCCAGCATTTT.

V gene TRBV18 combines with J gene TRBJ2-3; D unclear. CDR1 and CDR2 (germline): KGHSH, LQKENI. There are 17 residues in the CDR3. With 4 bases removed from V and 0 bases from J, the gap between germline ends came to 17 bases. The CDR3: CASSLAAPGSSTDTQYF. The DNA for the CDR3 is TGTGCCAGCTCACTTGCGGCCCCAGGTTCTAGCACAGATACGCAGTATTTT.

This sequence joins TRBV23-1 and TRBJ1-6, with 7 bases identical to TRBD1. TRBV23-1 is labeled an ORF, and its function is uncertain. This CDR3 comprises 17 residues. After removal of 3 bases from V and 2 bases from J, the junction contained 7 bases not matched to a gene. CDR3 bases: TGCGCCAGCAGTCATTCAGGGGGGGATACCTATAATTCACCCCTCCACTTT. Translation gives CASSHSGGDTYNSPLHF.

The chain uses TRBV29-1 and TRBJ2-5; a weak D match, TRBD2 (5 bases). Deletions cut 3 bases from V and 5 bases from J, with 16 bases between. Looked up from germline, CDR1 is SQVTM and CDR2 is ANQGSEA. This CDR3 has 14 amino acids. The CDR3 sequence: CSVEYSGVGETQYF. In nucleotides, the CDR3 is TGCAGCGTTGAGTACAGCGGCGTAGGGGAGACCCAGTACTTC.

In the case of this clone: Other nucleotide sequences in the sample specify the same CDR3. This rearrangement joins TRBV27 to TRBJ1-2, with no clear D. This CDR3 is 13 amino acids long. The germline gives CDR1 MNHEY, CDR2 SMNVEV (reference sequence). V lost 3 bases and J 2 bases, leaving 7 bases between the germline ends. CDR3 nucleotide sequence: TGTGCCAGCAGTTTGGCAGGAAACTATGGCTACACCTTC. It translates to CASSLAGNYGYTF.

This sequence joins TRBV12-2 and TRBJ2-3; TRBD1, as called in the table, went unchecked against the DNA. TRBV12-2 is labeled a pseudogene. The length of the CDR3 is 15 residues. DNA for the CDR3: TGTGCAAGTCGCTTAGACAGGGGAACTAGGGATACGCAGTATTTT. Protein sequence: CASRLDRGTRDTQYF.

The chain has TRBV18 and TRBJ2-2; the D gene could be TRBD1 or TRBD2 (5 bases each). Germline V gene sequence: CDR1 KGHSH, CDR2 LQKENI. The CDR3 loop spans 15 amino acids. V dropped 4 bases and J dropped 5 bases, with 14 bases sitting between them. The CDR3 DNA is TGTGCCAGCTCACACCAAGGGACCAGTACCGGGGAGCTGTTTTTT. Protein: CASSHQGTSTGELFF.

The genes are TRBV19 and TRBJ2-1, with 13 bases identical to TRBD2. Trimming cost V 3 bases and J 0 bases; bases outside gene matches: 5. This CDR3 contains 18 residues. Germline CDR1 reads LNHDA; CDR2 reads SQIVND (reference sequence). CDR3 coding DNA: TGTGCCAGTAGTATTAGGACTAGCGGGGGATTCTCCTACAATGAGCAGTTCTTC. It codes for CASSIRTSGGFSYNEQFF.

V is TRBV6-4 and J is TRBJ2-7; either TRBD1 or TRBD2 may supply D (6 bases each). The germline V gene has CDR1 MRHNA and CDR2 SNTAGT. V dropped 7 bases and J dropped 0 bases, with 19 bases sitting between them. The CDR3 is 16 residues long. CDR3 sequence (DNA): TGTGCCAGCATTCTACCCAAGGGGGGACTCTCCTACGAGCAGTACTTC. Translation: CASILPKGGLSYEQYF.

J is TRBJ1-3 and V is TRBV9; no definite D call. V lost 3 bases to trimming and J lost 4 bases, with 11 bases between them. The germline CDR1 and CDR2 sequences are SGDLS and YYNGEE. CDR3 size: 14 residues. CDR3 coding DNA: TGTGCCAGCAGCGCCCGGGGAGGGGGAAACACCATATATTTT. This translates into CASSARGGGNTIYF.

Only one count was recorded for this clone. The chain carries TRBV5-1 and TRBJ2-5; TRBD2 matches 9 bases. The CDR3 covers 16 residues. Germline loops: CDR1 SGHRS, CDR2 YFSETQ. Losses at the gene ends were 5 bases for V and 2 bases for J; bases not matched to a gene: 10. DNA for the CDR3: TGCGCCAGCAGTCTCTCCCCTAGCGGGATACAAGAGACCCAGTACTTC. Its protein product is CASSLSPSGIQETQYF.

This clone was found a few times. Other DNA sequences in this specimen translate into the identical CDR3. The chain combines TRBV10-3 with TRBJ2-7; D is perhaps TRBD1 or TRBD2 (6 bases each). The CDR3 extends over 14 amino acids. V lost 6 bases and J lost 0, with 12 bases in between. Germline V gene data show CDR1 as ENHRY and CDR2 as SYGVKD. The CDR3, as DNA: TGTGCCATCAGCGGGGGCCCTAGCTCCTACGAGCAGTACTTC. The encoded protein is CAISGGPSSYEQYF.

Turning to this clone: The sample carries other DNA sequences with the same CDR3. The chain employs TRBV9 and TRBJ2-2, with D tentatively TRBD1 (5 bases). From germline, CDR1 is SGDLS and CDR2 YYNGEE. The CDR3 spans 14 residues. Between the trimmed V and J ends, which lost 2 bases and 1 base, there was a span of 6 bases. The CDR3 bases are TGTGCCAGCAGCGTCCAGGGGAACACCGGGGAGCTGTTTTTT. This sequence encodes CASSVQGNTGELFF. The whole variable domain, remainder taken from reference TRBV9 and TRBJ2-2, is DSGVTQTPKHLITATGQRVTLRCSPRSGDLSVYWYQQSLDQGLQFLIQYYNGEERAKGNILERFSAQQFPDLHSELNLSSLELGDSALYFCASSVQGNTGELFFGEGSRLTVL.